This TCR beta chain is drawn from a study of glioma-infiltrating T cells after dendritic cell vaccination. Study-wide background: Dendritic cell vaccination trial patients had either newly diagnosed or recurrent glioblastoma. Between about 2003 and 2013, patients got autologous tumor lysate-pulsed dendritic cell vaccines.

The PCR used 60 V beta and 13 J beta primers. Repertoires were generated with immunoSEQ multiplex PCR, while TCRdb's copy carries only in-frame clones and drops some. The sample lists tens of thousands of clones; 89% were seen once. Time point described: after dendritic cell vaccination, including at tumor progression/relapse. The V and J ends lost 4 bases and 0 bases, in that order; junction bases with no gene match: 7. Germline loops: CDR1 MGHDK, CDR2 SYGVNS. The CDR3 is 17 residues long. Here the sequenced sample was blood, taken after dendritic cell vaccination. The receptor comes from a human donor with glioblastoma. This chain links TRBV25-1 with TRBJ1-3, with TRBD1 matching 9 bases. The DNA of the CDR3 is TGTGCCAGCAGTGCGGACAGGGGAGGTTTCTCTGGAAACACCATATATTTT. The encoded protein is CASSADRGGFSGNTIYF.